This T cell receptor beta chain is from a study of vaccination effects on CD4 cells after COVID-19. Before sequencing, viral peptide pools were used by the ViraFEST assay to expand antigen-specific CD4+ T cells. Culturing for nine to ten days preceded CD4+ T cell isolation. As their vaccination, participants received two doses of either BNT162b2 or mRNA-1273. Vaccine recipients, nucleocapsid antibody negative, had no prior SARS-CoV-2 infection. Each well held about 2 million PBMC cultured with roughly 9.7 ug/ml peptides and roughly 9 IU/ml IL-2. Both day 3 and day 7 saw half the medium replaced with IL-2 medium. The germline V gene has CDR1 SGHTA and CDR2 FQGNSA. Trimming at V came to 5 bases and at J to 3 bases, leaving 4 bases not matched to a gene. The CDR3 runs to 13 residues. For this clone: Antigen unknown.

Assay: immunoSEQ multiplex PCR; the TCRdb copy retains only in-frame clones and omits some. The data contain tens of thousands of clones, approximately 81% of them seen just once; the ten biggest clones take up about 1.2%. Study-wide results and caveats: Pronounced clonal contraction occurred in clones induced by infection and by vaccine late after vaccination.

The source of this sequence is a human donor who received a COVID-19 vaccine. The rearrangement uses TRBV7-2 and TRBJ2-7, with 7 bases aligning to TRBD2. This sample comprised CD4+ T cells from PBMCs cultured with HCoV-229E spike peptides, obtained after COVID-19 vaccination. The CDR3 spells CASSPRGDYEQYV. The CDR3 region has the DNA TGTGCCAGCAGCCCCCGGGGGGACTACGAGCAGTACGTC.